Listed here are 2 T cell receptor beta chains from one sample, sequenced in a study of cytomegalovirus exposure and HLA in healthy donors. 60 Vbeta and 13 Jbeta primers were used in PCR. TCRdb keeps only in-frame clones here, not all; method: immunoSEQ multiplex PCR. This sample yields almost 200,000 clones, of which around 75% are seen a single time; 0.35% to 0.5% belongs to the top ten. The material sequenced was PBMCs. The receptor source for this set is a male donor in good health and CMV-seropositive.

The chain has TRBV11-2 and TRBJ2-1, with 8 bases lining up with TRBD2. J gave up 5 bases and V 5 bases, and 17 bases lay outside the gene matches. The CDR3 has 18 residues. CDR1 SGHAT and CDR2 FQNNGV come from the germline V gene. CDR3 region: CASSELLYTSGLHNEQFF. The CDR3 nucleotides are TGTGCCAGCAGCGAACTCCTCTATACTAGCGGCCTTCACAATGAGCAGTTCTTC.

The genes are TRBV28 and TRBJ2-7; TRBD1 is a possible D gene (6 bases). V was pared by 6 bases and J by 0 bases, with 18 bases between. The CDR3 has 16 residues. The germline V gene has CDR1 MDHEN and CDR2 SYDVKM. The CDR3 reads CASSYDTRGYSYEQYF. CDR3 coding DNA: TGTGCCAGCAGCTACGACACAAGGGGGTACTCCTACGAGCAGTACTTC.